This T cell receptor beta chain was sequenced for a study of technical replicates of blood from a handful of donors. Looked up from germline, CDR1 is SGHVS and CDR2 is FQNEAQ. This CDR3 has 15 amino acids. V lost 5 bases and J lost 6, with 19 bases in between. Some clones are missing from TCRdb's copy, which holds only in-frame ones; the method was immunoSEQ multiplex PCR. The sample carries tens of thousands of clones, around 94% recorded once. The sequenced sample consisted of T cells isolated from PBMCs. The V gene is TRBV7-8, the J gene TRBJ1-2; the D gene is possibly TRBD1 (5 bases). The sequence was obtained from a human donor in good health. The CDR3 spells CASSPVGRGVNGYTF. Here the CDR3 DNA reads TGTGCCAGCAGCCCCGTGGGGCGGGGGGTGAATGGCTACACCTTC.